This T cell receptor beta chain is drawn from a study of blood T cell repertoires in COVID-19. Germline CDR1 is MDHEN and CDR2 is SYDVKM. Trimming left V 2 bases short and J 6 bases short, with 7 bases between. This CDR3 has 13 amino acids. Authors' analysis steps: Amplifying reference gene primers gave estimates of nucleated cell counts. Assay: immunoSEQ multiplex PCR; the TCRdb copy retains only in-frame clones and omits some. For V, J and clone size, that table is used; D and trimming come from the DNA. The data show 350,000 to 550,000 clones, nearly 90% seen once. The age range of participants was 18 to 89 years, with residence in some 25 US areas. Cohort placement rested on clinical history that participants reported themselves.

This TCR came from a woman younger than 30 with acute COVID-19. This chain uses TRBV28 with TRBJ2-2; D is unclear. Sequences were obtained from PBMCs or T cells enriched from blood (not recorded which). The CDR3, as DNA: TGTGCCAGCAGTTTAGCCCGCGCCGGGGAGCTGTTTTTT. As protein: CASSLARAGELFF.